This section outlines one T cell receptor (beta chain) sequence together with its context. This receptor's antigen is unknown. No base quality information exists; no much larger clone differs at one position. The data were obtained in a study of CD8 T cells in Susac syndrome (dated by TCRdb to between 2018 and 2021). In the study overall: Repertoire sequencing was used to test whether CD8+ T cell activation and differentiation in Susac syndrome was antigen driven. What the authors observed across the whole study: The number of individuals in the TCR sequencing and HLA analysis was acknowledged as relatively small.

Peripheral blood CD8+ and CD4+ T cells from healthy donors, Susac syndrome patients and multiple sclerosis patients were profiled using high-throughput TCR beta sequencing. Multiple sclerosis controls were treatment-naive patients with stable or active relapsing-remitting disease fulfilling revised McDonald criteria. CD8+ TEMRA cells were enriched by FACS, while bulk CD8+ and CD4+ T cells were purified by magnetic negative isolation. Blood was drawn into EDTA tubes, processed within 24 hours, and PBMCs were isolated by density gradient centrifugation. PBMCs intended for TCR sequencing were cryopreserved in liquid nitrogen and thawed later in a water bath at 37 degrees C. The sorted or isolated CD4+, CD8+ and CD8+ TEMRA cells reached a purity of at least 90%. CDR1 SEHNR and CDR2 FQNEAQ are derived from the germline V gene (reference sequence). From the cysteine up to the phenylalanine, the CDR3 has a length of 13 residues. Of the read, only the CDR3 DNA is kept; its 39 bases are in frame from base 1. Clipping removes 5 bases from V and 5 bases from J, with 5 as the unmatched junction base count.

RNA was extracted with the RNeasy kit and 0.5 to 1 ug was reverse transcribed using random hexamers. The immunoSEQ multiplex PCR assay, covering 54 Vbeta and 13 Jbeta segments, was used to amplify TCR beta CDR3 regions. PCR amplification bias was corrected by using a synthetic template baseline for primer optimization and computational correction. As for the authors' bioinformatics: Reads were annotated to V, D and J genes per IMGT and analyzed with immunoSEQ Analyzer, keeping only productive sequences. Clonality was computed as one minus Shannon entropy normalized by log2 of the number of productive unique sequences. For each patient and control, public and private clones were evaluated among the 100 most prevalent clones. Susac-specific clones were defined as absent from healthy and MS cohorts, 850 to 1,300 published viral clones and other ImmuneACCESS disease sequences. Clones were called with MiXCR by TCRdb after fastp trimmed the public reads at Q25, and only in-frame beta chains were retained. CDR3 protein sequences are deduplicated, and each keeps its most common genes and DNA. The V and J calls reflect TCRdb's pipeline rather than the authors' work. The sample yields about 140,000 distinct CDR3 sequences; roughly 96% were counted once. Around 0.12% of the sample belongs to the ten largest clones.

Sequenced sample: CD4+ T cells from PBMCs. The chain couples TRBV7-9 to TRBJ2-7; the junction holds 8 bases that match TRBD1. This receptor was identified in a human donor with multiple sclerosis. The DNA reads as follows: TGTGCCAGCAGCCGACAGGGGCAAGACGAGCAGTACTTC. The resulting protein is CASSRQGQDEQYF.